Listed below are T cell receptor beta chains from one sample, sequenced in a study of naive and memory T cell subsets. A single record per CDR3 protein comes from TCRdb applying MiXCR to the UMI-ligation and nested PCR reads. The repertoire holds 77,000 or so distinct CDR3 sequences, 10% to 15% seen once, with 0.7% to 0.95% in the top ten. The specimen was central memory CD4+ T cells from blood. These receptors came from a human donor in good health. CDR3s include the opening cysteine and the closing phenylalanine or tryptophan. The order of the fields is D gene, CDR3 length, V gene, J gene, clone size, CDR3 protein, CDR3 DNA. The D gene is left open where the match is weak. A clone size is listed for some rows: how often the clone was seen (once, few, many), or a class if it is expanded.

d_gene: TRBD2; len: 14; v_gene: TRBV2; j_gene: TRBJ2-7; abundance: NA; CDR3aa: CASSTGTSGTKQYF; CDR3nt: TGTGCCAGCTCAACCGGGACTAGCGGTACAAAGCAGTACTTC
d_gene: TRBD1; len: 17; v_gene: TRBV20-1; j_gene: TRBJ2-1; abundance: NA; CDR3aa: CSARGFGQGSSYNEQFF; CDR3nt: TGCAGTGCTAGAGGTTTTGGACAGGGGAGCTCCTACAATGAGCAGTTCTTC
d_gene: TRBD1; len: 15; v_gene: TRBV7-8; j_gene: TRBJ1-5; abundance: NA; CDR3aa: CASSRMTGGNQPQHF; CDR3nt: TGTGCCAGCAGCAGGATGACAGGGGGCAATCAGCCCCAGCATTTT
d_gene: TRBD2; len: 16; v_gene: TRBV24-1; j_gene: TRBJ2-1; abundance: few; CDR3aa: CATSDGTSGGLREQFF; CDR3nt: TGTGCCACCAGTGATGGGACTAGCGGGGGCCTTCGCGAGCAGTTCTTC
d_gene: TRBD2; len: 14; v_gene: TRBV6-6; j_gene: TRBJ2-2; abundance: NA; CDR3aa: CASSLAGGTGELFF; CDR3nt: TGTGCCAGCAGTTTAGCGGGAGGCACCGGGGAGCTGTTTTTT
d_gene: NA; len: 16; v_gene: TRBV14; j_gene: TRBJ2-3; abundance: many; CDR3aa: CASSPPRGADGDTQYF; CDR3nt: TGTGCCAGCAGCCCCCCCCGGGGGGCCGACGGAGATACGCAGTATTTT
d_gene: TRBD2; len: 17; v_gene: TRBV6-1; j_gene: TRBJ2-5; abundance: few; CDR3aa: CASSESASGRLGVTQYF; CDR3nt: TGTGCCAGCAGTGAATCGGCTAGCGGGAGGCTCGGGGTGACCCAGTACTTC
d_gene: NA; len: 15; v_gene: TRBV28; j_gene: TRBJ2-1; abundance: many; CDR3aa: CASSSLTGQGNEQFF; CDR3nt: TGTGCCAGCAGTTCCCTAACGGGGCAGGGGAATGAGCAGTTCTTC
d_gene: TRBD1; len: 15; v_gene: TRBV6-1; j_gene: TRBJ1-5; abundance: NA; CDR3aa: CASMLDRGVSQPQHF; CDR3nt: TGTGCCAGCATGTTGGACAGGGGGGTGAGTCAGCCCCAGCATTTT
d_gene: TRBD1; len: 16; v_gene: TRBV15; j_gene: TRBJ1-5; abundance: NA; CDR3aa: CATSRDRQGPNQPQHF; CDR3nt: TGTGCCACCAGCAGAGATCGACAGGGGCCCAATCAGCCCCAGCATTTT
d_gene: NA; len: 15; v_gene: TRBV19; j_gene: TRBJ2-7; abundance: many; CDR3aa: CASRSWSDGPYEQYF; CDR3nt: TGTGCCAGTAGATCGTGGTCGGACGGTCCCTACGAGCAGTACTTC
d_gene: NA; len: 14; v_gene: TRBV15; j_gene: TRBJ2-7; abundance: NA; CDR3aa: CATSRGSQTYEQYF; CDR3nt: TGTGCCACCAGCAGAGGTTCACAGACCTACGAGCAGTACTTC
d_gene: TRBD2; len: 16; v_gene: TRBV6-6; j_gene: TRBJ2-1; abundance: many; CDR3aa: CASSLMTTSGYNEQFF; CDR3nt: TGTGCCAGCAGCCTGATGACAACTAGCGGTTACAATGAGCAGTTCTTC
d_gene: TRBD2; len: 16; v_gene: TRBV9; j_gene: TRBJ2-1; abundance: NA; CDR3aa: CASSPLGAGAYNEQFF; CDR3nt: TGTGCCAGCAGCCCCCTAGGAGCGGGAGCTTACAATGAGCAGTTCTTC
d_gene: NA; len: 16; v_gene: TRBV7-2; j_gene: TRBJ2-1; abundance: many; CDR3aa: CASSLVKRISYNEQFF; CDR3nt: TGTGCCAGCAGCTTAGTAAAGAGGATCTCCTACAATGAGCAGTTCTTC
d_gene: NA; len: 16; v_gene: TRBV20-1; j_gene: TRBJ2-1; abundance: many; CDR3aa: CSAQTLLANSYNEQFF; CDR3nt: TGCAGTGCTCAGACACTCCTAGCGAACTCCTACAATGAGCAGTTCTTC
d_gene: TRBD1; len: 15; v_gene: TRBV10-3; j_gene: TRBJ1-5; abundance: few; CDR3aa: CAISRTGGHNQPQHF; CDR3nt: TGTGCCATCAGTAGGACAGGGGGCCACAATCAGCCCCAGCATTTT
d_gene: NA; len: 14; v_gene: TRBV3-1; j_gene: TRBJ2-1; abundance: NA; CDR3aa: CASSPRVRSNEQFF; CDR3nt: TGTGCCAGCAGCCCCCGGGTTCGTAGTAATGAGCAGTTCTTC
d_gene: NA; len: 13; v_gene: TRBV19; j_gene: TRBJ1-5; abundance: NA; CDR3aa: CASIGDNYQPQHF; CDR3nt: TGTGCCAGTATAGGAGACAACTATCAGCCCCAGCATTTT
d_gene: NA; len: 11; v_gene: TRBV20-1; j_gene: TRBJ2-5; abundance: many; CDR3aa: CSAREKDTQYF; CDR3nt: TGCAGTGCTAGAGAGAAAGACACCCAGTACTTC
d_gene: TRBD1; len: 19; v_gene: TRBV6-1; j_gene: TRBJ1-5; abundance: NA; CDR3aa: CASSGLTGMATYSNQPQHF; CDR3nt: TGTGCCAGCAGTGGATTGACAGGGATGGCAACATATAGCAATCAGCCCCAGCATTTT
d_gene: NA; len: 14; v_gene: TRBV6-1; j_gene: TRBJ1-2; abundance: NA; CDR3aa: CASSEGSPRLGYTF; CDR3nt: TGTGCCAGCAGTGAAGGTTCTCCCCGTTTAGGCTACACCTTC
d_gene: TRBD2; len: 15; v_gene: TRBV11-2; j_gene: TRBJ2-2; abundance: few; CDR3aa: CASSLNPTSAGELFF; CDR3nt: TGTGCCAGCAGCCTCAACCCTACTAGCGCCGGGGAGCTGTTTTTT
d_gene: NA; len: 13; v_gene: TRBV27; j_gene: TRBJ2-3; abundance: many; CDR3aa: CASSYSRADTQYF; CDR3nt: TGTGCCAGCAGTTATAGTCGGGCAGATACGCAGTATTTT
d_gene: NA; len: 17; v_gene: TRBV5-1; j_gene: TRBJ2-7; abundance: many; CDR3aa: CASSLTGEATTNYEQYF; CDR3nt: TGCGCCAGCAGCTTGACAGGGGAGGCTACCACTAACTACGAGCAGTACTTC
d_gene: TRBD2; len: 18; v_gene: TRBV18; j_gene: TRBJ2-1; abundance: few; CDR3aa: CASSPPGLARLDYNEQFF; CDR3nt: TGTGCCAGCTCACCACCCGGACTAGCCAGACTTGACTACAATGAGCAGTTCTTC
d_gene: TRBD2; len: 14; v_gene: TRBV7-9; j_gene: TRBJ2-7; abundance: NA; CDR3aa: CASSLTAGSYEQYF; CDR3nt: TGTGCCAGCAGCTTAACAGCGGGAAGCTACGAGCAGTACTTC
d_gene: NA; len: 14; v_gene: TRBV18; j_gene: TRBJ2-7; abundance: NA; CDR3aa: CASSPMTAGAEQYF; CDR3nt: TGTGCCAGCTCACCAATGACCGCCGGGGCCGAGCAGTACTTC
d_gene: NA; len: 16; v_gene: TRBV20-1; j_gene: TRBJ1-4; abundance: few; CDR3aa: CSARGGPGTETEKLFF; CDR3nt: TGCAGTGCTAGGGGAGGCCCCGGGACGGAGACTGAAAAACTGTTTTTT
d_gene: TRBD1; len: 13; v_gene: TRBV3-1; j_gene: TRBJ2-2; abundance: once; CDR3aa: CASSRQGAGELFF; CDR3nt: TGTGCCAGCAGTCGACAGGGGGCCGGGGAGCTGTTTTTT
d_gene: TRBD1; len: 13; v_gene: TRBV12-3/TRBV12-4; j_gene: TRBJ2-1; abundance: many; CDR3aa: CASGQGAYNEQFF; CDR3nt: TGTGCCAGTGGACAGGGGGCCTACAATGAGCAGTTCTTC
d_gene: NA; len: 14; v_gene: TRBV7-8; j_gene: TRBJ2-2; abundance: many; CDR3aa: CASKGQANTGELFF; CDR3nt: TGTGCCAGTAAGGGGCAGGCGAACACCGGGGAGCTGTTTTTT
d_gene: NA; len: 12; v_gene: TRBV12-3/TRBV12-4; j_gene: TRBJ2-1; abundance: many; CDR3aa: CASSPPGNEQFF; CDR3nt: TGTGCCAGCAGTCCCCCCGGCAATGAGCAGTTCTTC
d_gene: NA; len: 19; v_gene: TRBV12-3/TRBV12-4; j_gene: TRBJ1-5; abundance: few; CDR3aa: CASSSGRRGIGYSNQPQHF; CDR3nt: TGTGCCAGCAGTTCAGGGCGGAGGGGGATCGGGTATAGCAATCAGCCCCAGCATTTT
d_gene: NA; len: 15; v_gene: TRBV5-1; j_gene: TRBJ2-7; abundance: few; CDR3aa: CASSALGGHQYEQYF; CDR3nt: TGCGCCAGCAGCGCCTTAGGGGGACACCAGTACGAGCAGTACTTC